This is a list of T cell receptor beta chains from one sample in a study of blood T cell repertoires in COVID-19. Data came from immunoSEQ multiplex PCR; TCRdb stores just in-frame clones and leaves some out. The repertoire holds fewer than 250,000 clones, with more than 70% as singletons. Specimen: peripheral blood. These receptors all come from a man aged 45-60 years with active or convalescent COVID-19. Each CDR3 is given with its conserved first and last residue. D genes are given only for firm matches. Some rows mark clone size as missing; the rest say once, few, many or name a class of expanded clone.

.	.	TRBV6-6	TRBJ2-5	TGTGCCAGCAGCTACAAAGCGGAGACCCAGTACTTC	CASSYKAETQYF
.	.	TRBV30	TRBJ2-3	TGTGCCTGGAGCGGGAGTGGTACAGATACGCAGTATTTT	CAWSGSGTDTQYF
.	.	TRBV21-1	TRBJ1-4	TGTGCCAGCAGCAAAGCGTATGTCAGGGCAACTAATGAAAAACTGTTTTTT	CASSKAYVRATNEKLFF
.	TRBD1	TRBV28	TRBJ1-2	TGTGCCAGCAGCCAAAACTCGGGACAGGGCAACTATGGCTACACCTTC	CASSQNSGQGNYGYTF
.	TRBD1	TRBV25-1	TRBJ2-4	TGTGCCAGCAGTGAATGCCAGGGGGTAGCCAAAAACGTTCAGTACTTC	CASSECQGVAKNVQYF
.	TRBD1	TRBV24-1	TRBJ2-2	TGTGCCACCAGTGATGAACAGGGGTCCGGGGAGCTGTTTTTT	CATSDEQGSGELFF
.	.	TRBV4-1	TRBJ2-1	TGCGCCAGCAGCCAGCTTATTAGCGTTGAGCAGTTCTTC	CASSQLISVEQFF
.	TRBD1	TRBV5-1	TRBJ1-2	TGCGCCAGCAGCTCCTCGGGACAGGGGGCGAGTGGCTACACCTTC	CASSSSGQGASGYTF
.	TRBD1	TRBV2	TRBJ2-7	TGTGCCAGCAGAGGAATCGGGACAGGGAACTACGAGCAGTACTTC	CASRGIGTGNYEQYF
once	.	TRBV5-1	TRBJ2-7	TGCGCCAGCAGGGGTCTCAGGGAACACGAGCAGTACTTC	CASRGLREHEQYF
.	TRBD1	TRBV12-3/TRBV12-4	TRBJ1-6	TGTGCCAGCAGTTCGACAGGGGGTCAAGTCCTCCACTTT	CASSSTGGQVLHF
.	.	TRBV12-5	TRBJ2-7	TGTGCTAGTTCGGTAGCCTCCTACGAGCAGTACTTC	CASSVASYEQYF
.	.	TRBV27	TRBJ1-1	TGTGCCAGCAGTTGGGCGTGGCAGCGGGGAGAAGCTTTCTTT	CASSWAWQRGEAFF
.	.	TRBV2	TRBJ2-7	TGTGCCAGCAGTGATTCGGCAGGCTCCTACGAGCAGTACTTC	CASSDSAGSYEQYF
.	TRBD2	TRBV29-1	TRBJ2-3	TGCAGCGTTACGGGACTAGAGACAGATACGCAGTATTTT	CSVTGLETDTQYF
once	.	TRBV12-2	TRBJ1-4	TGTGCAAGTCGCTTAGATCGAGATAATGAAAAACTGTTTTTT	CASRLDRDNEKLFF
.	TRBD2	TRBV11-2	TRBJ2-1	TGTGCCAGCAGCGGGAGGGCCTACAATGAGCAGTTCTTC	CASSGRAYNEQFF
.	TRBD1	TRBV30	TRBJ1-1	TGTGCCGGGGACAGGGATTTGTCTGAAGCTTTCTTT	CAGDRDLSEAFF
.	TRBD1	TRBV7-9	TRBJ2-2	TGTGCCAGCAGCGTACCCCGACAGGGCAACACCGGGGAGCTGTTTTTT	CASSVPRQGNTGELFF
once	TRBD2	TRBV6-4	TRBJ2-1	TGTGCCAGCAGTGCCGAAGGGGGACTAGCCACCTACAATGAGCAGTTCTTC	CASSAEGGLATYNEQFF
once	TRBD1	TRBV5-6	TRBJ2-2	TGTGCCAGCTTGTACTGGGACAGGGGGACGGGGGAGCTGTTTTTT	CASLYWDRGTGELFF
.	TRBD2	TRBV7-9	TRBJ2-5	TGTGCCAGCAGCCCCACGGGCGGGGGGGTGAGGACCCAGTACTTC	CASSPTGGGVRTQYF
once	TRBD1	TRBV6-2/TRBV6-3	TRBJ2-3	TGTGCCAGCAGCCCGGGACAGGGGTCCACAGATACGCAGTATTTT	CASSPGQGSTDTQYF
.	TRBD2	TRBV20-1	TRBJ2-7	TGCAGTGCCTCTAGCGGATACGAGCAGTACTTC	CSASSGYEQYF
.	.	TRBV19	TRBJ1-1	TGTGCCAGTAGGTTAACAGGAGTGAACACTGAAGCTTTCTTT	CASRLTGVNTEAFF
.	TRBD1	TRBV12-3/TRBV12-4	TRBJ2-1	TGTGCCAGCAGTTTAGGGGTTGGACAGGGGTGGTTCTTC	CASSLGVGQGWFF
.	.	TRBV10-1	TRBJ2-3	TGCGCCAGCAGTGTAGGGCGGACTAGCACAGATACGCAGTATTTT	CASSVGRTSTDTQYF
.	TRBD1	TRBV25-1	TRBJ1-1	TGTGCCAGCAGTGAAGAGGGGGCTGGGAACACTGAAGCTTTCTTT	CASSEEGAGNTEAFF
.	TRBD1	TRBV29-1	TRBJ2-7	TGCAGCGTTGAAGAAAGGGGGACAGGGGAGGCCCTGAAAGCCACCTACGAGCAGTACTTC	CSVEERGTGEALKATYEQYF
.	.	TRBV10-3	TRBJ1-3	TGTGCCATCAGTGGATTAATCGGACAGAGCTCTGGAAACACCATATATTTT	CAISGLIGQSSGNTIYF
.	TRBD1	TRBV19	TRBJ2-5	TGTGCCAGTAGGCCCCCTTGGACAGGGCAAGAGACCCAGTACTTC	CASRPPWTGQETQYF
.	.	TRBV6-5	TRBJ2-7	TGTGCCAGCAGTTACTCGGACATGTACGAGCAGTACTTC	CASSYSDMYEQYF
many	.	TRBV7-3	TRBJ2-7	TGTGCCAGCAGCGCTGACCCGACAGACACCTACGAGCAGTACTTC	CASSADPTDTYEQYF
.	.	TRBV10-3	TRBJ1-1	TGTGCCACGATTACCGGGACTGGTGAAGCTTTCTTT	CATITGTGEAFF
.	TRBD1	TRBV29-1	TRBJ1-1	TGCAGCGTCGGAGGGGGACAGGGGGCCACTGAAGCTTTCTTT	CSVGGGQGATEAFF
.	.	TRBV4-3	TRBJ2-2	TGCGCCAGCAGCCCTCTACAGGGGAACACCGGGGAGCTGTTTTTT	CASSPLQGNTGELFF
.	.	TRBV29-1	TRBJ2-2	TGCAGCGTTTGGGGGACTCCGAACACCGGGGAGCTGTTTTTT	CSVWGTPNTGELFF
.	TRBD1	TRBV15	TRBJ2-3	TGTGCCACTGGACAGGGCACCACAGATACGCAGTATTTT	CATGQGTTDTQYF
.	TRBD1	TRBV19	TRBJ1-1	TGTGCCAGTAGTATCGGACAGGGGGCAGGAACTGAAGCTTTCTTT	CASSIGQGAGTEAFF
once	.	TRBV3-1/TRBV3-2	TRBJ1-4	TGTGCCAGCAGCCAAGATTCGATTGGGGACAAAGGCCCCCCAACTAATGAAAAACTGTTTTTT	CASSQDSIGDKGPPTNEKLFF
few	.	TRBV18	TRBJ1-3	TGTGCCAGCTCAGAGAGCGGGGGAAACACCATATATTTT	CASSESGGNTIYF
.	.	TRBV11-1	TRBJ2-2	TGTGCCAGCAGCCCCTCCCTCCGGGACACCGGGGAGCTGTTTTTT	CASSPSLRDTGELFF
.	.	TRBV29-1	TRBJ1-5	TGCAGCGTCCCGGACCCCGGGGGCAATCAGCCCCAGCATTTT	CSVPDPGGNQPQHF
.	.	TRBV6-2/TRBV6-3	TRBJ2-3	TGTGCCAGCAGCCAGCGGGATACGCAGTATTTT	CASSQRDTQYF
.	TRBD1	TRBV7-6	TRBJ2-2	TGTGCCAGCAGCTTAGCCCCTACAGGGGTCAGGGCTGAGGAGCTGTTTTTT	CASSLAPTGVRAEELFF
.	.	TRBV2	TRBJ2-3	TGTGCCAGCAGTGTTAGGCGGGATACGCAGTATTTT	CASSVRRDTQYF
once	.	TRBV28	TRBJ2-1	TGTGCCAGCAGTTACGCCAGGGGCCCAGTTCTATACAATGAGCAGTTCTTC	CASSYARGPVLYNEQFF
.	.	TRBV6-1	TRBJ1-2	TGTGCTGGCAGGGAGGACTATGGCTACACCTTC	CAGREDYGYTF
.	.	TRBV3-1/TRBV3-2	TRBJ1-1	TGTGCCAGCAGCCTTAACCGCAGGAACACTGAAGCTTTCTTT	CASSLNRRNTEAFF
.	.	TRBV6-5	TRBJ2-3	TGTGCCAGCAGCTGGGGGGGCGGGAGAGATACGCAGTATTTT	CASSWGGGRDTQYF
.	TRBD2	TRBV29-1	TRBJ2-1	TGCAGCACACCCGGTACTAGCGCACCGTTTGGAGGCAATGAGCAGTTCTTC	CSTPGTSAPFGGNEQFF
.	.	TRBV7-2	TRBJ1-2	TGTGCCAGCAGCTTAGGTGGACACTTTCCTAACTATGGCTACACCTTC	CASSLGGHFPNYGYTF